This T cell receptor (beta chain) was observed in a study of molecular identifiers for immune sequencing clone quantification. TCRdb fed the PCR reads into MiXCR, producing one record per CDR3 protein. This sample has about 640,000 distinct CDR3 sequences, with about 20% found just once. This clonotype was detected ten times or more. The source material was naive CD8+ T cells from blood, with Jurkat cell RNA spiked in. This sample's subset: FACS-sorted CD8+CD4-CCR7+CD45RA+ naive T cells. The sequence derives from a human donor in good health. Some libraries in this study had Jurkat cell RNA spiked in.

The chain's CDR3 is CASSQDRSLPGRSYEQYF. The DNA for the CDR3 is TGCGCCAGCAGCCAAGATAGATCCCTCCCAGGGCGTTCCTACGAGCAGTACTTC. The V call is TRBV4-3, the J call TRBJ2-7; maybe TRBD1 (5 bases). The V and J ends lost 0 bases and 1 base respectively, with 19 bases between them. Germline V lookup: CDR1 LGHNA, CDR2 YSLEER. The CDR3 extends over 18 amino acids.